The 29 T cell receptor beta chains below were found in one sample sequenced in a study of CD8+ T cells in alopecia areata. RNA was extracted and reverse transcribed into cDNA as the sequencing template. TCRdb's copy holds only in-frame clones and misses some; the assay was immunoSEQ multiplex PCR. The data hold roughly 200,000 clones, with roughly 59% observed a single time. The material sequenced was CD4+ T cells sorted from blood, taken at week 0. Receptors were obtained from a human donor with alopecia areata.

The chain combines TRBV29-1 with TRBJ1-1; possibly TRBD1 for D (5 bases). Germline V gives CDR1 SQVTM, CDR2 ANQGSEA. Trimming removed 5 bases at V and 4 bases at J, with 20 bases between. This CDR3 is 15 amino acids long. This CDR3 reads CSVKWTPRLVTEAFF. CDR3 nucleotides: TGCAGCGTTAAATGGACACCGAGGTTGGTCACTGAAGCTTTCTTT.

The J gene is TRBJ1-1, the V gene TRBV9; perhaps TRBD1 as D (5 bases). The ends were cut back, 3 bases at V and 6 bases at J, with 12 bases in the middle. The CDR3 spans 13 residues. Germline values: CDR1 SGDLS, CDR2 YYNGEE. CDR3 protein: CASSAGPVAEAFF. As DNA, the CDR3 is TGTGCCAGCAGCGCGGGGCCTGTCGCTGAAGCTTTCTTT.

V and J are TRBV29-1 and TRBJ1-2; tentatively, D is TRBD1 (6 bases). V lost 4 bases and J 5 bases, leaving 14 bases between the germline ends. CDR1 and CDR2 from the germline V gene are SQVTM and ANQGSEA. There are 13 residues in the CDR3. CDR3 in amino acids: CSVGHREYYGYTF. In DNA, the CDR3 is TGCAGCGTTGGGCACAGGGAGTATTATGGCTACACCTTC.

This chain joins TRBV30 and TRBJ1-3; D remains ambiguous. Between the trimmed V and J ends, which lost 0 bases and 0 bases, there was a span of 15 bases. The CDR3 has 17 amino acids. The germline V gene has CDR1 GTSNPN and CDR2 SVGIG (reference sequence). DNA of the CDR3: TGTGCCTGGAGTGTACTCGAAGGGCGAAGCTCTGGAAACACCATATATTTT. Its translation is CAWSVLEGRSSGNTIYF.

V usage is TRBV7-2 and J usage is TRBJ2-1, with D possibly matching TRBD2 (5 bases). The length of the CDR3 is 18 residues. Germline CDR1 and CDR2: SGHTA and FQGNSA. The V end was cut by 5 bases, the J end by 6 bases, with 26 bases between. The CDR3 protein is CASSPPTLTRTRRNEQFF. The CDR3 DNA sequence: TGTGCCAGCAGCCCTCCAACCCTCACTAGGACTCGGCGCAATGAGCAGTTCTTC.

The rearrangement links TRBV25-1 to TRBJ2-5, with 9 bases lining up with TRBD2. With 1 base clipped from V and 2 bases from J, the junction kept 5 bases outside the gene matches. CDR1 is MGHDK, CDR2 SYGVNS, per germline. The CDR3 consists of 16 residues. The CDR3 sequence is CASSEFSGGGQETQYF. CDR3 bases: TGTGCCAGCAGTGAATTTAGCGGGGGAGGGCAAGAGACCCAGTACTTC.

V and J are TRBV29-1 and TRBJ1-1; the D gene is possibly TRBD1 (6 bases). The CDR3 extends over 13 amino acids. V lost 8 bases to trimming and J lost 0 bases, with 13 bases between them. The germline gives CDR1 SQVTM, CDR2 ANQGSEA. CDR3: CSTSTGLNTEAFF. The CDR3 bases are TGCAGCACGTCGACAGGCCTGAACACTGAAGCTTTCTTT.

This chain connects TRBV28 to TRBJ2-7, with D maybe TRBD2 (6 bases). This CDR3 has 15 amino acids. Looked up from germline, CDR1 is MDHEN and CDR2 is SYDVKM. Trimming cost V 3 bases and J 0 bases, with 12 bases left between them. The CDR3 region is CASSFSPGVSYEQYF. The CDR3 DNA sequence: TGTGCCAGCAGTTTCTCTCCGGGGGTCTCCTACGAGCAGTACTTC.

The chain recombines TRBV15 with TRBJ1-1; no clear D gene. The CDR3 is 13 amino acids. Germline CDR1 reads LNHNV; CDR2 reads YYDKDF (reference sequence). V was cut by 1 base and J by 3 bases, with 6 bases left in between. CDR3 in DNA: TGTGCCACCAGCAGAGGCACCTACACTGAAGCTTTCTTT. This sequence encodes CATSRGTYTEAFF.

The chain combines TRBV14 with TRBJ1-1; D remains ambiguous. V was shortened by 2 bases and J by 5 bases, with 9 bases between the two germline ends. CDR3 length equals 13 residues. Germline V gene sequence: CDR1 SGHDN, CDR2 FVKESK. The CDR3 spells CASSQFPRTEAFF. Here the CDR3 DNA reads TGTGCCAGCAGCCAATTCCCGAGGACTGAAGCTTTCTTT.

This clone was seen just once. V gene TRBV5-1 combines with J gene TRBJ2-5; D is uncertain. Germline V gene lookup returns CDR1 SGHRS and CDR2 YFSETQ. This CDR3 contains 13 residues. V lost 0 bases to trimming and J lost 5 bases, with 8 bases between them. The DNA for the CDR3 is TGCGCCAGCAGCTTGGCTCGTGTCGAGACCCAGTACTTC. It translates to CASSLARVETQYF.

The V gene is TRBV28, the J gene TRBJ1-4, with D unclear. V dropped 4 bases and J dropped 8 bases, with 14 bases sitting between them. Germline V gene lookup returns CDR1 MDHEN and CDR2 SYDVKM. This CDR3 is built from 14 residues. The CDR3 region has the DNA TGTGCCAGCAGTTCTGGGTCCACCGGGGAAAAACTGTTTTTT. Residues: CASSSGSTGEKLFF.

The rearrangement links TRBV7-9 to TRBJ1-1, with unresolved D. Per germline, CDR1 SEHNR and CDR2 FQNEAQ (reference sequence). Trimming removed 2 bases at V and 11 bases at J, with 18 bases between. This CDR3 comprises 14 residues. Here the CDR3 reads CASSLIGSGPPAFF. The CDR3 DNA sequence: TGTGCCAGCAGCTTAATAGGATCCGGGCCCCCGGCTTTCTTT.

This clone was found a few times. V usage is TRBV9 and J usage is TRBJ1-5, with D uncertain. CDR1 and CDR2 from the germline V gene are SGDLS and YYNGEE. V lost 4 bases, J lost 7 bases, and 12 bases lay in between. This CDR3 contains 13 residues. CDR3 sequence (DNA): TGTGCCAGCAGCCCCCGAGGTGGACAGCCCCAGCATTTT. It translates to CASSPRGGQPQHF.

This clone appeared a few times. J is TRBJ1-5 and V is TRBV30; a weak D match, TRBD1 (5 bases). Trimming pared 6 bases from V and 5 bases from J, leaving 14 bases between. The length of the CDR3 is 13 residues. CDR1 GTSNPN and CDR2 SVGIG come from the germline V gene (reference sequence). CDR3 DNA sequence: TGTGCCTGCTCCGGGACCGCCGATCAGCCCCAGCATTTT. This sequence encodes CACSGTADQPQHF.

V is TRBV5-1 and J is TRBJ1-6; tentative D call: TRBD1 (5 bases). The germline gives CDR1 SGHRS, CDR2 YFSETQ. The CDR3 has 14 residues. The V end lost 3 bases, the J end lost 9 bases, and 13 bases lay between the germline ends. CDR3 sequence: CASSSSSGASPLHF. CDR3 sequence (DNA): TGCGCCAGCAGCTCCTCAAGCGGGGCTTCACCCCTCCACTTT.

The chain combines TRBV15 with TRBJ1-5; no firm D call. The V gene's germline CDR1 is LNHNV and CDR2 YYDKDF (reference sequence). This CDR3 is 13 amino acids long. With 0 bases removed from V and 11 bases from J, the gap between germline ends came to 11 bases. The CDR3 sequence is CATSRDLIVSQHF. The CDR3 DNA follows: TGTGCCACCAGCAGAGATTTGATCGTGTCCCAGCATTTT.

This clone was counted only a few times. In DNA, the CDR3 is TGCGCCAGCAGCCCAAATACGATAGCCAACGTCCTGACTTTC. Translated, it gives CASSPNTIANVLTF. The J gene is TRBJ2-6, the V gene TRBV4-3; no clear D. The V end was cut by 4 bases, the J end by 7 bases, with 11 bases between. Germline lookup yields CDR1 LGHNA and CDR2 YSLEER. There are 14 residues in the CDR3.

V gene TRBV9 combines with J gene TRBJ2-3, with 8 bases aligning to TRBD2. Germline lookup yields CDR1 SGDLS and CDR2 YYNGEE. This CDR3 is built from 15 residues. Germline trimming cut 2 bases from V and 4 bases from J; bases unmatched to any gene: 6. DNA for the CDR3: TGTGCCAGCAGCGTCGCGGGGGGCAGGGCAGATACGCAGTATTTT. The encoded protein is CASSVAGGRADTQYF.

DNA for the CDR3: TGTGCCAGCAGTGAAGGGGAAAACTATGGCTACACCTTC. It translates to CASSEGENYGYTF. The chain combines TRBV2 with TRBJ1-2; D call uncertain. V lost 1 base, J lost 2 bases, and 5 bases lay in between. CDR1 is SNHLY and CDR2 is FYNNEI in the germline V gene. The CDR3 runs to 13 residues.

This clone was detected only a few times. V usage is TRBV29-1 and J usage is TRBJ1-1; unclear D gene. The CDR3 totals 11 residues. Trimming left V 3 bases short and J 5 bases short, with 7 bases between. The V gene's germline CDR1 is SQVTM and CDR2 ANQGSEA. CDR3 nucleotide sequence: TGCAGCGTTGATCCCGGGACTGAAGCTTTCTTT. Translated, it gives CSVDPGTEAFF.

In DNA form, the CDR3 reads TGTGCCTGGAGTGAGGAGGGATTCGGTCGCGAGCAGTACTTC. It is translated as CAWSEEGFGREQYF. V is TRBV30 and J is TRBJ2-7; D may be TRBD2 (6 bases). CDR3 length: 14 amino acids. V shed 1 base and J shed 6 bases, with 16 bases lying between them. Per the germline V gene, CDR1 is GTSNPN and CDR2 is SVGIG (reference sequence).

This clone turned up a few times. V gene TRBV13 combines with J gene TRBJ2-7; a possible D gene is TRBD1 (5 bases). This CDR3 region has 15 residues. Germline V gives CDR1 PRHDT, CDR2 FYEKMQ (reference sequence). The V and J ends lost 2 bases and 0 bases respectively, with 11 bases between them. CDR3 sequence (DNA): TGTGCCAGCAGCTTAAGACAGAAAAGCTCCTACGAGCAGTACTTC. Protein sequence: CASSLRQKSSYEQYF.

The genes are TRBV6-1 and TRBJ1-5, with a weak D call TRBD1 (5 bases). The V and J ends lost 3 bases and 6 bases respectively, with 18 bases between them. Germline V gene sequence: CDR1 MNHNS, CDR2 SASEGT. The CDR3 is 16 residues long. The CDR3 loop reads CASSEYQSGGGQPQHF. In DNA form, the CDR3 reads TGTGCCAGCAGTGAGTACCAGTCGGGGGGGGGTCAGCCCCAGCATTTT.

This clone was found a few times. This chain connects TRBV15 to TRBJ1-1; 9 bases map to TRBD1. CDR1 LNHNV and CDR2 YYDKDF come from the germline V gene (reference sequence). Trimming cost V 4 bases and J 4 bases; bases outside gene matches: 10. The CDR3 extends over 16 amino acids. The CDR3 protein is CATSKGTGKGGTEAFF. The CDR3 DNA is TGTGCCACCAGCAAAGGGACAGGGAAAGGGGGCACTGAAGCTTTCTTT.

V and J are TRBV7-2 and TRBJ1-2, with no clear D. The CDR3 has 12 amino acids. CDR1 SGHTA and CDR2 FQGNSA come from the germline V gene. V was clipped by 2 bases and J by 9 bases, with 10 bases between them. The CDR3 DNA reads as TGTGCCAGCAGCTTAAGTCTACAACGCTACACCTTC. It codes for CASSLSLQRYTF. Together with reference TRBV7-2 and TRBJ1-2, the CDR3 gives the full variable domain: GAGVSQSPSNKVTEKGKDVELRCDPISGHTALYWYRQSLGQGLEFLIYFQGNSAPDKSGLPSDRFSAERTGGSVSTLTIQRTQQEDSAVYLCASSLSLQRYTFGSGTRLTVV.

The chain carries TRBV30 and TRBJ1-2; D unresolved. The CDR3 spans 11 residues. V was cut by 1 base and J by 6 bases, with 6 bases left in between. Looked up from germline, CDR1 is GTSNPN and CDR2 is SVGIG (reference sequence). CDR3 sequence reads: CAWSDGNGYTF. DNA of the CDR3: TGTGCCTGGAGTGATGGGAATGGCTACACCTTC. Using reference TRBV30 and TRBJ1-2 for the parts outside the CDR3, the full variable domain is SQTIHQWPATLVQPVGSPLSLECTVEGTSNPNLYWYRQAAGRGLQLLFYSVGIGQISSEVPQNLSASRPQDRQFILSSKKLLLSDSGFYLCAWSDGNGYTFGSGTRLTVV.

The V and J genes are TRBV15 and TRBJ2-5; unclear D gene. Trimming took 0 bases from V and 3 from J, leaving 14 bases between them. Germline lookup yields CDR1 LNHNV and CDR2 YYDKDF (reference sequence). CDR3 length: 16 amino acids. The CDR3 coding sequence is TGTGCCACCAGCAGAGATAGTGGCGTAGCTGAAGAGACCCAGTACTTC. Its translation: CATSRDSGVAEETQYF.

As for this clone: At the DNA level, this CDR3 is encoded by other sequences in the same sample as well. The chain links TRBV30 to TRBJ1-6, with D possibly being TRBD1 (6 bases). This CDR3 comprises 13 residues. Germline CDR1 reads GTSNPN; CDR2 reads SVGIG (reference sequence). Trimming removed 0 bases at V and 7 bases at J, with 7 bases between. Here the CDR3 DNA reads TGTGCCTGGAGTGTGCAGGGGAATTCACCCCTCCACTTT. It translates to CAWSVQGNSPLHF.